This T cell receptor (beta chain) was captured in a study of blood T cell repertoires in COVID-19. At the level of the study: Both acute and convalescent COVID-19 samples were obtained from the United States, Italy and Spain.

Trimming removed 4 bases from V and 7 bases from J; junction bases left unmatched: 6. CDR3 length: 14 amino acids. From germline, CDR1 is SGHTA and CDR2 FQGNSA. This clone appeared once. As processed by the authors: Using reference gene primer amplification, nucleated cell counts were estimated. TCRdb keeps only in-frame clones here, not all; method: immunoSEQ multiplex PCR. V, J and clone size reflect that table, while D and trimming were determined from the DNA. The sample yields roughly 190,000 clones, around 82% seen once. Living in about two dozen US areas, the participants were between about 18 and 100 years of age.

Sequencing input: PBMCs or T cells enriched from blood (not recorded which). The sequence was collected from a man in his forties who had recovered from COVID-19. The chain joins TRBV7-2 to TRBJ1-2; 10 nucleotides align to TRBD1. The CDR3 DNA follows: TGTGCCAGCAGCTCGACAGGGGGCGCAGGTGGCTACACCTTC. This encodes CASSSTGGAGGYTF.